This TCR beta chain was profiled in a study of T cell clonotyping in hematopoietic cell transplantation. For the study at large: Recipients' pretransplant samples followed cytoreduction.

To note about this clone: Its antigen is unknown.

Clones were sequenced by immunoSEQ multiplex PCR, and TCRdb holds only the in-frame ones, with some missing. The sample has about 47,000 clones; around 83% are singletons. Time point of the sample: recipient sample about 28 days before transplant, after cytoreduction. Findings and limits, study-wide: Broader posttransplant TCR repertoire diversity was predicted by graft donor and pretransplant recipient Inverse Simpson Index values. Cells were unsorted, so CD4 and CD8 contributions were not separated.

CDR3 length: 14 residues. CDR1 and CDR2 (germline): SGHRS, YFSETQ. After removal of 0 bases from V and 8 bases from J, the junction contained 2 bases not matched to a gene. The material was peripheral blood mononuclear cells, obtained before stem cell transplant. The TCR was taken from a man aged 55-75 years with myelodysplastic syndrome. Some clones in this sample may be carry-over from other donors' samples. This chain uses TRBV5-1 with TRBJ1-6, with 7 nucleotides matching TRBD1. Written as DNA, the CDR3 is TGCGCCAGCAGCTTGGACAGGGGACATTCACCCCTCCACTTT. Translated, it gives CASSLDRGHSPLHF. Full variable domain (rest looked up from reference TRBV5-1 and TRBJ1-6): KAGVTQTPRYLIKTRGQQVTLSCSPISGHRSVSWYQQTPGQGLQFLFEYFSETQRNKGNFPGRFSGRQFSNSRSEMNVSTLELGDSALYLCASSLDRGHSPLHFGNGTRLTVT.